A single sample gave rise to the 9 T cell receptor beta chains below, sequenced in a study of blood T cell repertoires in COVID-19 (dated by TCRdb to 2018 to 2020). The library was generated by the immunoSEQ multiplex PCR assay. TCRdb stores this immuneACCESS table with in-frame sequences only. Part of the clones is absent; in the studies checked, under half of the shortfall reflects unresolved V genes, and no reason is known for the rest. Present in this sample are 31,000 or so clones, roughly 90% of which were seen just once. Jointly, the top ten make up approximately 1.5% of the sample. Sequencing input: peripheral blood. The receptors stem from a man aged 60-69 years with active COVID-19.

This clone was detected only once. The V gene is TRBV14, the J gene TRBJ1-4, with no clear D. The CDR3 is made up of 13 amino acids. Germline CDR1 is SGHDN and CDR2 is FVKESK. V was shortened by 6 bases and J by 3 bases, with 8 bases between the two germline ends. The CDR3 DNA is TGTGCCAGCAGTCGAGCCGCTAATGAAAAACTGTTTTTT. Protein sequence: CASSRAANEKLFF.

V is TRBV6-2 or TRBV6-3 and J is TRBJ2-1; a possible D gene is TRBD2 (6 bases). Trimming pared 4 bases from V and 0 bases from J, leaving 13 bases between. The CDR3 is 16 residues long. From germline, CDR1 is MNHEY and CDR2 SVGEGT. The CDR3 loop is CASSFPPGSSYNEQFF. DNA of the CDR3: TGTGCCAGCAGTTTCCCTCCCGGGAGCTCCTACAATGAGCAGTTCTTC.

This clone was recorded only once. The chain joins TRBV6-6 to TRBJ2-2, with TRBD1 as a possible D gene (6 bases). V gave up 5 bases and J gave up 4 bases, with 11 bases separating them. Per the germline V gene, CDR1 is MNHNY and CDR2 is SVGAGI (reference sequence). The CDR3 runs to 14 residues. CDR3 in amino acids: CASSIQGTTGELFF. The CDR3, as DNA: TGTGCCAGCAGTATACAGGGAACCACCGGGGAGCTGTTTTTT.

V is TRBV23-1 and J is TRBJ1-1; D possibly corresponds to TRBD1 (5 bases). TRBV23-1 is known as an ORF, though its function is uncertain. The CDR3 is 14 residues long. Trimming shortened V by 4 bases and J by 1 base, and 10 bases separated the two germline ends. CDR3 sequence: CASSPHTGNTEAFF. The CDR3 DNA follows: TGCGCCAGCAGTCCCCACACAGGGAACACTGAAGCTTTCTTT.

The V and J genes are TRBV2 and TRBJ1-6; 8 positions match TRBD1. Germline V gives CDR1 SNHLY, CDR2 FYNNEI. This CDR3 is built from 14 residues. Losses at the gene ends were 6 bases for V and 6 bases for J; bases not matched to a gene: 4. The DNA for the CDR3 is TGTGCCAGCAGGATAGACAGGGGTAATTCACCCCTCCACTTT. This sequence encodes CASRIDRGNSPLHF.

This rearrangement joins TRBV7-3 to TRBJ2-3; 11 nucleotides align to TRBD2. Germline V lookup: CDR1 SGHTA, CDR2 FQGTGA. After removal of 2 bases from V and 5 bases from J, the junction contained 0 bases not matched to a gene. CDR3 length: 14 residues. CDR3 region: CASSLGLAGDTQYF. The CDR3, as DNA: TGTGCCAGCAGCTTAGGACTAGCGGGAGATACGCAGTATTTT.

This clone appeared a single time. V usage is TRBV7-9 and J usage is TRBJ2-5, with 9 bases matching TRBD2. Per the germline V gene, CDR1 is SEHNR and CDR2 is FQNEAQ (reference sequence). V lost 11 bases and J lost 4; bases outside the gene matches: 8. The CDR3 has 13 residues. In DNA, the CDR3 is TGTGCCGGAGCGGGCGGGGGGGCAGAGACCCAGTACTTC. Amino acids: CAGAGGGAETQYF.

V and J are TRBV7-2 and TRBJ2-1, with 13 bases identical to TRBD2. CDR3 size: 18 residues. CDR1 SGHTA and CDR2 FQGNSA come from the germline V gene. V lost 5 bases and J lost 0; bases outside the gene matches: 7. The CDR3 coding sequence is TGTGCCAGCAGCCAGACTAGCGGGGGGCCAAGCTCCTACAATGAGCAGTTCTTC. Its translation: CASSQTSGGPSSYNEQFF.

This clone was observed a single time. The gene calls are TRBV4-1 and TRBJ1-3; 7 bases match TRBD1. The V and J ends lost 6 bases and 2 bases, in that order; junction bases with no gene match: 10. Germline V gene lookup returns CDR1 MGHRA and CDR2 YSYEKL. CDR3 length: 16 residues. The CDR3 DNA reads TGCGCCAGCAGTTCCAGACAGGGTGCGCCTGGAAACACCATATATTTT. This encodes CASSSRQGAPGNTIYF.